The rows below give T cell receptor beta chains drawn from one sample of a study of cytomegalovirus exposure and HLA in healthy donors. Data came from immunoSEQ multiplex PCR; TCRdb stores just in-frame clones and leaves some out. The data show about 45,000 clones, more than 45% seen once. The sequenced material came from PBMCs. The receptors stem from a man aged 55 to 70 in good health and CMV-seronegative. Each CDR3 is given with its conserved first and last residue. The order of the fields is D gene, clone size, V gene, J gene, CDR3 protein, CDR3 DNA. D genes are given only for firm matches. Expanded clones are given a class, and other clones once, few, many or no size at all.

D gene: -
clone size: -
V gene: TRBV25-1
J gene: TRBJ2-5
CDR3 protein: CASSDGGPGETQYF
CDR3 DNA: TGTGCCAGCAGTGACGGAGGGCCAGGGGAGACCCAGTACTTC

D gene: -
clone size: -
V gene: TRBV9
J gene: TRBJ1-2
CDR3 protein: CASSAGVYGYTF
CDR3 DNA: TGTGCCAGCAGCGCGGGAGTCTATGGCTACACCTTC

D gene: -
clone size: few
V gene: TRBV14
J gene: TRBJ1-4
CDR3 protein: CASSQDGGRPNEKLFF
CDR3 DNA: TGTGCCAGCAGCCAAGACGGCGGCCGGCCAAATGAAAAACTGTTTTTT

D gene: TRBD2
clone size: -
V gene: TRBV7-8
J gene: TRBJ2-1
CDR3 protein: CASSSSGRANNEQFF
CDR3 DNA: TGTGCCAGCAGCTCTAGCGGGAGGGCCAATAATGAGCAGTTCTTC

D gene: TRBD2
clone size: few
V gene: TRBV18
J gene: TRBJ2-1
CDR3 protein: CASSSGLASYNEQFF
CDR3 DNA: TGTGCCAGCTCATCGGGACTAGCGTCTTACAATGAGCAGTTCTTC

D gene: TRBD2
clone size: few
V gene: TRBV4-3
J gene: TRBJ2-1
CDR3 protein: CASSQDHRLAGQPQFF
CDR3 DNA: TGCGCCAGCAGCCAAGATCACCGACTAGCGGGCCAACCACAGTTCTTC

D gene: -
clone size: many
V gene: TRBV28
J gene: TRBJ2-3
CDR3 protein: CASSSGGTTDTQYF
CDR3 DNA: TGTGCCAGCAGTTCCGGCGGGACCACAGATACGCAGTATTTT

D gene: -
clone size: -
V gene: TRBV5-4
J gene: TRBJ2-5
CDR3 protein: CASTVGGQQETQYF
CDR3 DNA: TGTGCCAGCACGGTGGGGGGACAGCAAGAGACCCAGTACTTC

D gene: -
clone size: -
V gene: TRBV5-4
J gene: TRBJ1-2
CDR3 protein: CASSFQGPGGYTF
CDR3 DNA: TGTGCCAGCAGCTTTCAGGGGCCAGGAGGCTACACCTTC

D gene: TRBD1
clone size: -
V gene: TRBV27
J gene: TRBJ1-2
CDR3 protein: CASRTGINYTF
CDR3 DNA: TGTGCCAGCCGGACAGGGATCAACTACACCTTC

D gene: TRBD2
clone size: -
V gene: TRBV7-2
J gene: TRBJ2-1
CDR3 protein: CASSSGGARRGDEQFF
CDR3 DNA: TGTGCCAGCAGCTCGGGGGGAGCTCGACGAGGGGATGAGCAGTTCTTC

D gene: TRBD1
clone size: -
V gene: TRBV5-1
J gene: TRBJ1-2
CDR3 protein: CASSLGTVNYGYTF
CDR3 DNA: TGCGCCAGCAGCCTCGGGACAGTTAACTATGGCTACACCTTC

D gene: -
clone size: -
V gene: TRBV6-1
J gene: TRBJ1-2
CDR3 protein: CASSEGWGQGYGYTF
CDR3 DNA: TGTGCCAGCAGTGAAGGATGGGGGCAAGGCTATGGCTACACCTTC

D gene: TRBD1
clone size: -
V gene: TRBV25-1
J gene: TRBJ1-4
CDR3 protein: CATGTGGQKLFF
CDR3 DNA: TGTGCCACCGGGACAGGGGGGCAAAAACTGTTTTTT

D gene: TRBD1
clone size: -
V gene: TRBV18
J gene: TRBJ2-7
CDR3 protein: CASSTEGTGGEQYF
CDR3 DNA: TGTGCCAGCAGCACCGAGGGGACAGGGGGCGAGCAGTACTTC

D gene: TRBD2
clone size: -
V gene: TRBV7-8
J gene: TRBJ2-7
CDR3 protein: CASSLASGGRALNYEQYF
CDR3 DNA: TGTGCCAGCAGCTTAGCCTCTGGGGGGAGGGCCCTCAACTACGAGCAGTACTTC

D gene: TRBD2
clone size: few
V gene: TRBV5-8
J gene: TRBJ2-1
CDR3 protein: CASSLASGTGEQFF
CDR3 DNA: TGTGCCAGCAGCTTGGCTAGCGGGACGGGTGAGCAGTTCTTC

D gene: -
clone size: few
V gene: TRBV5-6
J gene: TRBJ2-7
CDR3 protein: CASSLDLFYEQYF
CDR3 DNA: TGTGCCAGCAGCTTGGATCTTTTCTACGAGCAGTACTTC

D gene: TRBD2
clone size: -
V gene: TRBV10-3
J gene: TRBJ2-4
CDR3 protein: CAISVGPQRGMLAKNIQYF
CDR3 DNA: TGTGCCATCAGTGTGGGTCCCCAGCGGGGTATGTTAGCCAAAAACATTCAGTACTTC

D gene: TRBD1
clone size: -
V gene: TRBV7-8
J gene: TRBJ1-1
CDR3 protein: CASSLFDRGTEAFF
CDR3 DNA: TGTGCCAGCAGCTTATTCGACAGGGGCACTGAAGCTTTCTTT

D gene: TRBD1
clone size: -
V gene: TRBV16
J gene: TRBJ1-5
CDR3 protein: CASSPLGQGVGQPQHF
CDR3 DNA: TGTGCCAGCAGCCCCCTGGGGCAGGGGGTAGGTCAGCCCCAGCATTTT

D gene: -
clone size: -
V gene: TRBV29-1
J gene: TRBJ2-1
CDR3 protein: CSVAGSAYNEQFF
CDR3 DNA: TGCAGCGTCGCCGGGAGCGCCTACAATGAGCAGTTCTTC

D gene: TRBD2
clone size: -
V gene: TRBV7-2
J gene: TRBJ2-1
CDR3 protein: CASSQASGSSYEQFF
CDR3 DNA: TGTGCCAGCAGCCAAGCAAGCGGGAGTTCCTATGAGCAGTTCTTC

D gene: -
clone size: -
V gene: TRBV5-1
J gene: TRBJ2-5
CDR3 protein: CASTRTVQETQYF
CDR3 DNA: TGCGCCAGCACACGGACAGTCCAAGAGACCCAGTACTTC

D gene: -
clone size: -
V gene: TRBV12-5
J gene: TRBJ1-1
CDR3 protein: CASGLGSDSGAFF
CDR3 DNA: TGTGCTAGTGGTTTGGGGTCGGACTCTGGAGCTTTCTTT

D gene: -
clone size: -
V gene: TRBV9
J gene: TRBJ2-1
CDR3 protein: CASSPSVRVNEQFF
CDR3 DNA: TGTGCCAGCAGCCCCTCCGTTCGAGTCAATGAGCAGTTCTTC

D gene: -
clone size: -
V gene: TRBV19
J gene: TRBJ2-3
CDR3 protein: CASSKRGTDTQYF
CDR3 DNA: TGTGCCAGTAGTAAGAGGGGCACAGATACGCAGTATTTT

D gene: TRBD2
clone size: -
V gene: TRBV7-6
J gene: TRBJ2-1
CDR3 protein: CASSLAGLAASWDEQFF
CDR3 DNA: TGTGCCAGCAGCTTAGCAGGACTAGCGGCCTCCTGGGATGAGCAGTTCTTC

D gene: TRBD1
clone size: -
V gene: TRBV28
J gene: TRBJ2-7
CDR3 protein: CASSHRDRSSEQYF
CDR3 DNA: TGTGCCAGCAGTCACCGGGACAGGTCCTCCGAGCAGTACTTC

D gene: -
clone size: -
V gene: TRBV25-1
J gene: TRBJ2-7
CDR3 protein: CASSGIPMEGPEQYF
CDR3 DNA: TGTGCCAGCAGTGGTATCCCGATGGAGGGTCCCGAGCAGTACTTC

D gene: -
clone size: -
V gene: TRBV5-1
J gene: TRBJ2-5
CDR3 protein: CASSIIQETQYF
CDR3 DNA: TGCGCCAGCAGCATCATTCAAGAGACCCAGTACTTC

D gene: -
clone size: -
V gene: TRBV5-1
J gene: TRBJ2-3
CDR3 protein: CASNQGQSGGTDTQYF
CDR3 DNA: TGCGCCAGCAACCAAGGACAGTCCGGGGGCACAGATACGCAGTATTTT

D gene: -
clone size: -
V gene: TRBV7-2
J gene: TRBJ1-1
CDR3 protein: CASSQQTGRNTEAFF
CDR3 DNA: TGTGCCAGCAGCCAACAAACAGGACGGAACACTGAAGCTTTCTTT

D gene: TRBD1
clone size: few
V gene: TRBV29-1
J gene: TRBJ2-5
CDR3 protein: CSTRQGARMETQYF
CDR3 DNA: TGCAGCACTCGACAGGGGGCGCGAATGGAGACCCAGTACTTC

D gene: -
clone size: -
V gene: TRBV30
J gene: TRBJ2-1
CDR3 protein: CAWSGGLSVYNEQFF
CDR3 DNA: TGTGCCTGGAGTGGAGGACTTTCAGTATACAATGAGCAGTTCTTC

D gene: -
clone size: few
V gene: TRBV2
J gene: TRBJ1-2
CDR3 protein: CASSEIGGHGYTF
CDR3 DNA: TGTGCCAGCAGTGAAATCGGGGGGCATGGCTACACCTTC

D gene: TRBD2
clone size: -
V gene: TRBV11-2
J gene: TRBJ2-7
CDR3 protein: CASSPSNSGYEQYF
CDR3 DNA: TGTGCCAGCAGCCCTAGTAATAGCGGGTACGAGCAGTACTTC

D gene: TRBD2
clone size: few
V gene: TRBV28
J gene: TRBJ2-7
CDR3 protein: CASLGLASEQYF
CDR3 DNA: TGTGCCAGCCTCGGACTAGCGAGCGAGCAGTACTTC

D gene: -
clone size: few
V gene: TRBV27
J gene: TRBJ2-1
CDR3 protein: CASSLAGSYNEQFF
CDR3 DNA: TGTGCCAGCAGTTTAGCGGGATCCTACAATGAGCAGTTCTTC

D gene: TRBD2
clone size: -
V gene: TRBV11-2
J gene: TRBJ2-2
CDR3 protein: CASRWGSGMATGELFF
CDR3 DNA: TGTGCCAGCAGGTGGGGTAGCGGGATGGCCACCGGGGAGCTGTTTTTT

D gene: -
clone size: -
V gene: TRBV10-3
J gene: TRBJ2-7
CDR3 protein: CANPRRQVNSEQYF
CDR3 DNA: TGTGCCAACCCCCGAAGACAGGTAAATAGCGAGCAGTACTTC